This TCR beta chain was observed in a study of blood T cell repertoires in COVID-19. Study as a whole: Whether acute or convalescent, the COVID-19 samples came from the United States, Italy and Spain. The analysed material was cDNA or gDNA that came from T cells, B-cell-depleted T cells, or PBMCs.

In the study's own analysis: Researchers report that nucleated cell counts were estimated from reference gene primer amplification. Only in-frame clones appear in the TCRdb table, and some are missing; sequencing was by immunoSEQ multiplex PCR. D and trimming were read from the DNA, whereas the V and J calls and clone size are those reported in that table. The repertoire holds 180,000 or so clones, with approximately 85% as singletons. Material: peripheral blood. This sequence originates from a man aged 55-75 years who had recovered from COVID-19.

Here the CDR3 reads CASSQDYPGGSYEQYF. CDR3 DNA: TGTGCCAGCAGCCAAGATTACCCGGGAGGATCCTACGAGCAGTACTTC. The chain has TRBV4-2 and TRBJ2-7; 7 bases map to TRBD2. The CDR3 length is 16 residues. Per germline, CDR1 LGHNA and CDR2 YNFKEQ. V dropped 0 bases and J dropped 1; count of bases not matched to a gene: 6.